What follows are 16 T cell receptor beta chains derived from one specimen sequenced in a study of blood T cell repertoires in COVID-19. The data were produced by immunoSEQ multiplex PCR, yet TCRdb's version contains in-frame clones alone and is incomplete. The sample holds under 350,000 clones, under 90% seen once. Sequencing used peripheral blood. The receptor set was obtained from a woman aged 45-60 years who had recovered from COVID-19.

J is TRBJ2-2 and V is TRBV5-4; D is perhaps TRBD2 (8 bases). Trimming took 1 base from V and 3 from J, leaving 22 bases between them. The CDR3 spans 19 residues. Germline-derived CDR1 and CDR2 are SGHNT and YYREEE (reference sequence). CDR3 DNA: TGTGCCAGCAGCTTGCCCGCAGGGGGAGCGGGAGCATACACCGGGGAGCTGTTTTTT. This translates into CASSLPAGGAGAYTGELFF. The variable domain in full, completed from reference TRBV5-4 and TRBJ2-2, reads ETGVTQSPTHLIKTRGQQVTLRCSSQSGHNTVSWYQQALGQGPQFIFQYYREEENGRGNFPPRFSGLQFPNYSSELNVNALELDDSALYLCASSLPAGGAGAYTGELFFGEGSRLTVL.

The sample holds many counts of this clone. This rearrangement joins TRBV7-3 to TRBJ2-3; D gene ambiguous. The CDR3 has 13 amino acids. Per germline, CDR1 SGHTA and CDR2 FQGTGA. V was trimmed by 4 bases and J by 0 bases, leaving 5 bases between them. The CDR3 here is CASSSSSTDTQYF. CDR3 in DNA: TGTGCCAGCAGCTCCTCTAGCACAGATACGCAGTATTTT.

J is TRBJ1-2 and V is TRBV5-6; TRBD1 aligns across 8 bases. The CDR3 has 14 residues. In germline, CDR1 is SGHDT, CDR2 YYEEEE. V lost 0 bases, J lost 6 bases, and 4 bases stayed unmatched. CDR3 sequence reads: CASSLARGQDGYTF. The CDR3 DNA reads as TGTGCCAGCAGCTTGGCCAGGGGGCAAGATGGCTACACCTTC.

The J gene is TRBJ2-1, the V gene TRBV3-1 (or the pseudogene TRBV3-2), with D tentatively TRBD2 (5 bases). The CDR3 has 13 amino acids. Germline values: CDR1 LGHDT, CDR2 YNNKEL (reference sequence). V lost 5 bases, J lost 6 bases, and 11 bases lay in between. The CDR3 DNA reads TGTGCCAGCAGCGGCGGACTGAGCAATGAGCAGTTCTTC. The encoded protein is CASSGGLSNEQFF.

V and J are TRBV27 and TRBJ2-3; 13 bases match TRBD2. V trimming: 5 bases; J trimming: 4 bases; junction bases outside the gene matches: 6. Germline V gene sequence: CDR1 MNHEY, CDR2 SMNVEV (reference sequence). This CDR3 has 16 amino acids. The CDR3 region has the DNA TGTGCCAGCAGTCCAACACTAGCGGGGGGGTCAGATACGCAGTATTTT. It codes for CASSPTLAGGSDTQYF.

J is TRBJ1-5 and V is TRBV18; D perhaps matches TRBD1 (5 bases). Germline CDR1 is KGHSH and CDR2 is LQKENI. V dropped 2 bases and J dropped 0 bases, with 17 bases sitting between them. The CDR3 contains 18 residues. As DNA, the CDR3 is TGTGCCAGCTCACCAGGGGCAGGAATCTTAGGTAGCAATCAGCCCCAGCATTTT. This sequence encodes CASSPGAGILGSNQPQHF.

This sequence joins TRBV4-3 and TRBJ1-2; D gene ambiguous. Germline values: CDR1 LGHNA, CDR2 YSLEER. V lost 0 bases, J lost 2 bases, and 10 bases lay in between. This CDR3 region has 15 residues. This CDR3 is CASSQDVGRNYGYTF. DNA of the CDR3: TGCGCCAGCAGCCAAGATGTAGGGAGAAACTATGGCTACACCTTC.

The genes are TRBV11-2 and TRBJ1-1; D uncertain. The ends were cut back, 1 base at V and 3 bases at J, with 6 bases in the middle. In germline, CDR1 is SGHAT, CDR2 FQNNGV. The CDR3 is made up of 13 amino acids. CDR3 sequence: CASSLVADTEAFF. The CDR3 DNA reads TGTGCCAGCAGCTTAGTGGCTGACACTGAAGCTTTCTTT.

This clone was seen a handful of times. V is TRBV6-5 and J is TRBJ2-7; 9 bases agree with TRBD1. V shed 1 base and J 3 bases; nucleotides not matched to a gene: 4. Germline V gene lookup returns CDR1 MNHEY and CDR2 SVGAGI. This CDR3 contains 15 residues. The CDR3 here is CASSYFGTGYYEQYF. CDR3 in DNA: TGTGCCAGCAGTTACTTCGGGACAGGGTACTACGAGCAGTACTTC.

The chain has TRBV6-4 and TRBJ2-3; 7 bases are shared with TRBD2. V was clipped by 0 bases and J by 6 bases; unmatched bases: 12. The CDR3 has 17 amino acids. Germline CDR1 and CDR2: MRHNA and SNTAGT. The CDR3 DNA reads TGTGCCAGCAGTGACTCCGCGGCGGGAGCGAGGTCCGATACGCAGTATTTT. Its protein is CASSDSAAGARSDTQYF.

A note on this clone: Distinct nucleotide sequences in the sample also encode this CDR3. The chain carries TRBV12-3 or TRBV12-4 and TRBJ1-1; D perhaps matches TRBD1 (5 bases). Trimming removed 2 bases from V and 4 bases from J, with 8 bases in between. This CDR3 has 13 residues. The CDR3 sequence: CASSLFQGTEAFF. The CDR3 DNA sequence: TGTGCCAGCAGTTTATTCCAGGGCACTGAAGCTTTCTTT.

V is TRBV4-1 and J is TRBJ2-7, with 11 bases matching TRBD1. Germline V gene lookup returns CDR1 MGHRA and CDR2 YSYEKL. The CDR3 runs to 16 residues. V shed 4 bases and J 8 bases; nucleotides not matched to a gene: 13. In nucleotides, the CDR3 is TGCGCCAGCAGCCTCGTACGAAAGGACAGGGGGCCGAAGCAGTACTTC. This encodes CASSLVRKDRGPKQYF.

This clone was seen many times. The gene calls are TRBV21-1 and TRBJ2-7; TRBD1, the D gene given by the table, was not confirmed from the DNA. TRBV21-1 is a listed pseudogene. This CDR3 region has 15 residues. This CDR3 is CASSKVWTGGYEQYF. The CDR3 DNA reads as TGTGCCAGCAGCAAAGTTTGGACAGGGGGCTACGAGCAGTACTTC.

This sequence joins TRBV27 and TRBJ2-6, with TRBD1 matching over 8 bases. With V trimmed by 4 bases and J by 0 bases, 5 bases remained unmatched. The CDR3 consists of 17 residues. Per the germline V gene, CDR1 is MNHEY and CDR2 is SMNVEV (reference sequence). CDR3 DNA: TGTGCCAGCAGTTCAGGGGGCTGGTACTCTGGGGCCAACGTCCTGACTTTC. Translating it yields CASSSGGWYSGANVLTF.

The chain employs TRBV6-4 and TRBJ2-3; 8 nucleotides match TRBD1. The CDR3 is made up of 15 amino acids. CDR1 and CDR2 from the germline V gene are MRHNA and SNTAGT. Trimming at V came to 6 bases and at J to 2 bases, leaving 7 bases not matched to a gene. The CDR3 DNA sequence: TGTGCCAGCAGCCCCGGGACAGGCTCCACAGATACGCAGTATTTT. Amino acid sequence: CASSPGTGSTDTQYF.

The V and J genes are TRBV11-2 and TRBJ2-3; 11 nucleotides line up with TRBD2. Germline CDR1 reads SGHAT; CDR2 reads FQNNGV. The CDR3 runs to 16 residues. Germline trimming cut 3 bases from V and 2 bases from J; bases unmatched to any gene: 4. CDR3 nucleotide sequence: TGTGCCAGCAGCTTTGTAGCGGGGGGGGTCACAGATACGCAGTATTTT. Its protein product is CASSFVAGGVTDTQYF.